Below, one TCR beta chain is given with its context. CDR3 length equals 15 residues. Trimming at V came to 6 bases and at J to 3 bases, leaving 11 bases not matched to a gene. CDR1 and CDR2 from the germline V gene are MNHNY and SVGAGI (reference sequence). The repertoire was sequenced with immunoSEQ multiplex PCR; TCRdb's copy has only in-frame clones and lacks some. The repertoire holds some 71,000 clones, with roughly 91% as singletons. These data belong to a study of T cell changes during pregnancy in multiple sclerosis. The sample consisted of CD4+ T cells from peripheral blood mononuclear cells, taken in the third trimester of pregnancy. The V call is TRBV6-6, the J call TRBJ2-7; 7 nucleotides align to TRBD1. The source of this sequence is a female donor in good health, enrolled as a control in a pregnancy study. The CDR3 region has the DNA TGTGCCAGCAGCCGAACTACAGGGGCTCTCTACGAGCAGTACTTC. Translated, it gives CASSRTTGALYEQYF.